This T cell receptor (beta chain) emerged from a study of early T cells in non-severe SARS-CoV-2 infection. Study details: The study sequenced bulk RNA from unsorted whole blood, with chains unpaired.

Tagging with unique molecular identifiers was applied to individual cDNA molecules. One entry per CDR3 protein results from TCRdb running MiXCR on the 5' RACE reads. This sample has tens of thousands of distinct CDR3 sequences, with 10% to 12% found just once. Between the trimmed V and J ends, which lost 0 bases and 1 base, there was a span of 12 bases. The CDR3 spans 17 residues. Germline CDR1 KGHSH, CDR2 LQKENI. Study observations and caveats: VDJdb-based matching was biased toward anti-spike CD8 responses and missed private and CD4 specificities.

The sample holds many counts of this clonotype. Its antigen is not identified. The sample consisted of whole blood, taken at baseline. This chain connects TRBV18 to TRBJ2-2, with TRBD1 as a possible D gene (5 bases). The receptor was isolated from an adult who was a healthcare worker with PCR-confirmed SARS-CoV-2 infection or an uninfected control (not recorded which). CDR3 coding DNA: TGTGCCAGCTCACCACCCTACGGACACGAGAACACCGGGGAGCTGTTTTTT. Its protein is CASSPPYGHENTGELFF. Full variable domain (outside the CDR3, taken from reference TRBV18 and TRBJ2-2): NAGVMQNPRHLVRRRGQEARLRCSPMKGHSHVYWYRQLPEEGLKFMVYLQKENIIDESGMPKERFSAEFPKEGPSILRIQQVVRGDSAAYFCASSPPYGHENTGELFFGEGSRLTVL.